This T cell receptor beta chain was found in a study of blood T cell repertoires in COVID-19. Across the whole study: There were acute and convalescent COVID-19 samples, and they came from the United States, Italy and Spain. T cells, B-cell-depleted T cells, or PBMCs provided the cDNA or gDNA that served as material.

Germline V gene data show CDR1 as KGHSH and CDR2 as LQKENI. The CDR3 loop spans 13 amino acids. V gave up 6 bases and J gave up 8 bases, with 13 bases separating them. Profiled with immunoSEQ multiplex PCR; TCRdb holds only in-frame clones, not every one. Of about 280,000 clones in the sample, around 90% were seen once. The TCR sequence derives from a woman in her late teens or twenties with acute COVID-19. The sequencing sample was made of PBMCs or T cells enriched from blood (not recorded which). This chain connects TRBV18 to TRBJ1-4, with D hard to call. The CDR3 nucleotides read TGTGCCAGCTCTGGAGGTGTGAACGAAAAACTGTTTTTT. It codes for CASSGGVNEKLFF.